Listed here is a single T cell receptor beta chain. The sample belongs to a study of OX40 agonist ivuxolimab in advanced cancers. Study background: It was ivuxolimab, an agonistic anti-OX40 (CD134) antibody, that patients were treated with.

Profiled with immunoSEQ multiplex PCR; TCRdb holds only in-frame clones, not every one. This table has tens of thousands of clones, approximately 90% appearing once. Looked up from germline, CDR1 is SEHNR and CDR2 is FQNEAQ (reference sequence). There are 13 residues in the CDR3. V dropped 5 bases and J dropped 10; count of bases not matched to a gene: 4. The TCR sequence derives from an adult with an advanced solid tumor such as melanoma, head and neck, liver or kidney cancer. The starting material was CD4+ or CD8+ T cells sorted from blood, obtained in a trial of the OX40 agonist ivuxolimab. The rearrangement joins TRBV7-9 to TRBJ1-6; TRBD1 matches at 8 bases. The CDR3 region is CASSVPGGSPLHF. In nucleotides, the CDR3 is TGTGCCAGCAGCGTACCAGGGGGCTCACCCCTCCACTTT.